This TCR beta chain was identified in a study of control samples from healthy donors and cancer patients. The protocol was immunoSEQ multiplex PCR, while the TCRdb copy is restricted to in-frame clones and leaves out a portion. The table lists roughly 90,000 clones, more than 75% of them singletons, with around 10% in the top ten. V lost 0 bases to trimming and J lost 0 bases; unmatched junction nucleotides: 5. This CDR3 is 16 amino acids long. CDR1 and CDR2 (germline): KGHSH, LQKENI. This clone was detected only once. The rearrangement links TRBV18 to TRBJ2-7; 7 bases map to TRBD1. The sequenced sample consisted of blood. This receptor was obtained from a woman aged 60-70 years in good health. The CDR3 DNA reads as TGTGCCAGCTCACCACCGGGGACAGAGAGCTCCTACGAGCAGTACTTC. Its translation is CASSPPGTESSYEQYF.